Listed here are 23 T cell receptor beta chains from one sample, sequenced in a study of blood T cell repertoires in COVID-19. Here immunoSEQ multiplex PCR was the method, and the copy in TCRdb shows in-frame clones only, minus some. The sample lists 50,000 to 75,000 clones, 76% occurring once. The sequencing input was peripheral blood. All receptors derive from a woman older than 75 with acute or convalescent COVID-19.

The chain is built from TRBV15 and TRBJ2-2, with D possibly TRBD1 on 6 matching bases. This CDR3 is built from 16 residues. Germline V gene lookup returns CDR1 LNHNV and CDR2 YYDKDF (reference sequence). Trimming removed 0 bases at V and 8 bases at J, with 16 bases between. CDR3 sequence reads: CATSRDIGGTMGELFF. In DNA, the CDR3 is TGTGCCACCAGCAGAGATATTGGGGGCACCATGGGGGAGCTGTTTTTT.

CDR3 in DNA: TGTGCCAGCAGCTTACGGGGGGGGAACACCATATATTTT. Translation: CASSLRGGNTIYF. The rearrangement joins TRBV5-4 to TRBJ1-3; D perhaps matches TRBD1 (5 bases). Trimming removed 2 bases from V and 7 bases from J, with 10 bases in between. This CDR3 is built from 13 residues. The germline V gene has CDR1 SGHNT and CDR2 YYREEE (reference sequence).

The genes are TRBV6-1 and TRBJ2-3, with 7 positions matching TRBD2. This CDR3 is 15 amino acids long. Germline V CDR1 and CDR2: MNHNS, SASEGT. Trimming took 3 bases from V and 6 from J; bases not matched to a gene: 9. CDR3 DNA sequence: TGTGCCAGCAGTGACGGGACTTGGGAGGGCGATACGCAGTATTTT. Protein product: CASSDGTWEGDTQYF.

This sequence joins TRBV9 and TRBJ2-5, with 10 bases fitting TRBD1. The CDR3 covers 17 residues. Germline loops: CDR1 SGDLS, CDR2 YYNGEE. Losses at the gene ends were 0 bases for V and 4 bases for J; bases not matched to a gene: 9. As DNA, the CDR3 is TGTGCCAGCAGCGTAGCGGACAGGGGGTTTTTCGGAGAGACCCAGTACTTC. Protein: CASSVADRGFFGETQYF.

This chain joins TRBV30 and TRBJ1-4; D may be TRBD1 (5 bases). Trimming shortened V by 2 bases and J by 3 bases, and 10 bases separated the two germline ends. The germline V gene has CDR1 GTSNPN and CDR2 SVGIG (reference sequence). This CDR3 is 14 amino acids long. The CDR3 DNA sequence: TGTGCCTGGAGTAGGGGACTGTCTAATGAAAAACTGTTTTTT. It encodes CAWSRGLSNEKLFF.

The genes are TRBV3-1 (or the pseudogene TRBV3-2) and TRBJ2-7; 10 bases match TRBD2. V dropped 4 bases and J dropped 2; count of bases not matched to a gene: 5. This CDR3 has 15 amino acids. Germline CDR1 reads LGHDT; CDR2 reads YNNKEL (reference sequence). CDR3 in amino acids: CASSPPLAGAYEQYF. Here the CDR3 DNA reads TGTGCCAGCAGCCCTCCCCTAGCGGGAGCCTACGAGCAGTACTTC.

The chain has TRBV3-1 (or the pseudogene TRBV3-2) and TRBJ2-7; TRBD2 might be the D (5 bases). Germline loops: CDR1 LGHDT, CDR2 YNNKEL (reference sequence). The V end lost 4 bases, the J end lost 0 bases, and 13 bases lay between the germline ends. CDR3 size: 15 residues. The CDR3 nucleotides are TGTGCCAGCAGCCTTGTGGACGGAGGCTCCTACGAGCAGTACTTC. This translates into CASSLVDGGSYEQYF.

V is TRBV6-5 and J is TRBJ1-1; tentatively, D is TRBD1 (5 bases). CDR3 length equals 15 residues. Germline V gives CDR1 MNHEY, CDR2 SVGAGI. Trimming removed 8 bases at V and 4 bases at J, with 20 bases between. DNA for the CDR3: TGTGCCAGCTTCGGGCCTAACAGGCCAGGCACTGAAGCTTTCTTT. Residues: CASFGPNRPGTEAFF.

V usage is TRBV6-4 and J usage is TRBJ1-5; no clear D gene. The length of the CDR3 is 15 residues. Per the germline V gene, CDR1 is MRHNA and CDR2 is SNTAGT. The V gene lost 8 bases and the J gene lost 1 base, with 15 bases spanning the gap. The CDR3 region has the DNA TGTGCCAGCGCCCTATATCGGGTCAGCAATCAGCCCCAGCATTTT. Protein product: CASALYRVSNQPQHF.

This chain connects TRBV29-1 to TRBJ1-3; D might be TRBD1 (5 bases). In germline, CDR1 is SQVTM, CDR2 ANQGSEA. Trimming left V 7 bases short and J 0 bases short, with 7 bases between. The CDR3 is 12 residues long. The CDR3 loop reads CSAGSSGNTIYF. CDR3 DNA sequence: TGCAGCGCAGGGAGCTCTGGAAACACCATATATTTT.

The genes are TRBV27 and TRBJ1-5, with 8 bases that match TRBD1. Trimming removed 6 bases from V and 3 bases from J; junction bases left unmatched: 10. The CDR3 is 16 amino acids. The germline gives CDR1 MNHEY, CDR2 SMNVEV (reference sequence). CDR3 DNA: TGTGCCAGCAGCCCGACAGGGGCAGGGGACAATCAGCCCCAGCATTTT. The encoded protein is CASSPTGAGDNQPQHF.

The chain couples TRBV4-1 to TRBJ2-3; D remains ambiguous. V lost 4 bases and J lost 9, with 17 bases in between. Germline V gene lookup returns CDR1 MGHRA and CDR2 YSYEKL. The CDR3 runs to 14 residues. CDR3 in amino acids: CASSLLGEKPTQYF. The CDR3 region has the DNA TGCGCCAGCAGCCTCCTAGGAGAGAAACCGACGCAGTATTTT.

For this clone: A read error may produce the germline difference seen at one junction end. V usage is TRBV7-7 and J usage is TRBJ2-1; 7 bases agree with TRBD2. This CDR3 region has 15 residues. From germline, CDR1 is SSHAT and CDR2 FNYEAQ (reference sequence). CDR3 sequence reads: CASSPRFGGSREQFF. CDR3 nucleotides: TGTGCTAGCAGCCCCAGGTTTGGCGGGAGTAGGGAGCAGTTCTTC.

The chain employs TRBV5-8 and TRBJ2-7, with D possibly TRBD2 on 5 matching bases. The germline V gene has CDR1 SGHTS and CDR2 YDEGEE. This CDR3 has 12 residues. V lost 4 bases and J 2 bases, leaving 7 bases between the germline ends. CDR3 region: CASSRRAYEQYF. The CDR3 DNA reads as TGTGCCAGCAGCCGGCGGGCCTACGAGCAGTACTTC.

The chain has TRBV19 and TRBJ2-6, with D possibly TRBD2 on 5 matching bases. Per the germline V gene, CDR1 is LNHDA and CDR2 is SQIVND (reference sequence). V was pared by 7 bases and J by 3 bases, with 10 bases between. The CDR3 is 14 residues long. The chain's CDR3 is CASTPGFGANVLTF. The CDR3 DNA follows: TGTGCCAGTACGCCGGGATTTGGGGCCAACGTCCTGACTTTC.

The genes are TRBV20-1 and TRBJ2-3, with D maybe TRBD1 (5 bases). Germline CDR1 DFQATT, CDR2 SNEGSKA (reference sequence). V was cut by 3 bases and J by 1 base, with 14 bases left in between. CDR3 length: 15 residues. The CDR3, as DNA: TGCAGTGCTAGTGGGGCAAGAATCGGCACAGATACGCAGTATTTT. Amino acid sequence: CSASGARIGTDTQYF.

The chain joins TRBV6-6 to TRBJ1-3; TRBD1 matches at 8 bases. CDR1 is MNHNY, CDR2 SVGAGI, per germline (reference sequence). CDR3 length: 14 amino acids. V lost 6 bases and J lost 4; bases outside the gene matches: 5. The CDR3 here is CASRTAGGGNTIYF. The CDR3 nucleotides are TGTGCCAGCAGGACCGCAGGGGGCGGAAACACCATATATTTT.

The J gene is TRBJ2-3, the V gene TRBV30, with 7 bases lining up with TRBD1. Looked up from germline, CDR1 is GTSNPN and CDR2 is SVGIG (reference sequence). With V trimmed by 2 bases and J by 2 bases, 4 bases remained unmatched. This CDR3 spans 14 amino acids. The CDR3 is CAWSLGQPTDTQYF. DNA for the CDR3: TGTGCCTGGAGTCTGGGACAGCCCACAGATACGCAGTATTTT. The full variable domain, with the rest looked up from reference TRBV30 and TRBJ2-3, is SQTIHQWPATLVQPVGSPLSLECTVEGTSNPNLYWYRQAAGRGLQLLFYSVGIGQISSEVPQNLSASRPQDRQFILSSKKLLLSDSGFYLCAWSLGQPTDTQYFGPGTRLTVL.

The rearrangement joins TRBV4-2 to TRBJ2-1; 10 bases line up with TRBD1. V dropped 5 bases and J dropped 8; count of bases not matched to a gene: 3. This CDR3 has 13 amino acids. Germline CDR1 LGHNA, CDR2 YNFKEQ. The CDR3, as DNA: TGTGCCAGCAGCTCCGGGACAGGGGATGAGCAGTTCTTC. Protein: CASSSGTGDEQFF.

Written as DNA, the CDR3 is TGTGCCAGCAGCCGACAGGGGTTAGGCAATTCACCCCTCCACTTT. Translation gives CASSRQGLGNSPLHF. The chain links TRBV5-4 to TRBJ1-6; 8 nucleotides align to TRBD1. The CDR3 sequence is 15 residues long. Trimming cost V 4 bases and J 7 bases; bases outside gene matches: 7. Germline V CDR1 and CDR2: SGHNT, YYREEE (reference sequence).

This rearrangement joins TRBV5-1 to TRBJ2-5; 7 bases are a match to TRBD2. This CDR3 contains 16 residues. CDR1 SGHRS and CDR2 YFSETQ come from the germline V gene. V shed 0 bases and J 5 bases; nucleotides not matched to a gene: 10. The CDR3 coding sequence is TGCGCCAGCAGCTTGGGTGGCGGGAGAAGTAGGGAGACCCAGTACTTC. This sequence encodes CASSLGGGRSRETQYF.

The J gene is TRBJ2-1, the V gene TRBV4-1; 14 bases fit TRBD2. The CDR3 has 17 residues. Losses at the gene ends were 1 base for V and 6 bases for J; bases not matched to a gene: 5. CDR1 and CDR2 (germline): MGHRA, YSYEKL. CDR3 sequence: CASSQARGLAGGNEQFF. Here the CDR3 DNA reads TGCGCCAGCAGCCAAGCACGCGGACTAGCGGGAGGCAATGAGCAGTTCTTC.

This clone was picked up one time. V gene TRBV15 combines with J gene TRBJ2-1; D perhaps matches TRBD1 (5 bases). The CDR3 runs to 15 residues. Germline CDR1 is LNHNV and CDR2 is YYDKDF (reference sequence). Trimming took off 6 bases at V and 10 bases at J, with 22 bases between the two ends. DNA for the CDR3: TGTGCCACCAGAAAGGCCCAGGGTTCTGCTGAGGAGCAGTTCTTC. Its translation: CATRKAQGSAEEQFF.